This T cell receptor (beta chain) is drawn from a study of cytomegalovirus exposure and HLA in healthy donors. Study findings and constraints: Analysis performed later found about 18,000 TCR beta sequences associated with HLA alleles at 0.05 false discovery rate. Several top significant clusters appeared, in a later analysis, to be linked to common viral pathogens.

This clone was seen more than once but under ten times. Its antigen is currently unknown. There are 13 residues in the CDR3. The germline V gene encodes CDR1 SGHAT and CDR2 FQNNGV. Losses at the gene ends were 5 bases for V and 7 bases for J; bases not matched to a gene: 8. Primers included in the PCR were 60 Vbeta and 13 Jbeta primers. Some clones are missing from TCRdb's copy, which holds only in-frame ones; the method was immunoSEQ multiplex PCR. This sample has some 110,000 clones, with around 80% found just once. The donors (healthy individuals) were bone marrow donors. The sequence came from a woman between 25 and 40 years old in good health and CMV-seronegative. This rearrangement joins TRBV11-2 to TRBJ2-7; 7 nucleotides agree with TRBD1. What was sequenced was PBMCs. The CDR3 coding sequence is TGTGCCAGCAGCCCGACAGGGTCTCTGGAGCAGTACTTC. Its translation: CASSPTGSLEQYF.